This T cell receptor (beta chain) is drawn from a study of blood T cell repertoires in COVID-19. As for the study in general: Sources were T cells, B-cell-depleted T cells, or PBMCs; the material itself was cDNA or gDNA.

How the authors handled the data: Reference gene primer amplification gave estimated nucleated cell counts. The repertoire was sequenced with immunoSEQ multiplex PCR; TCRdb's copy has only in-frame clones and lacks some. From that table come the V and J calls and clone size; the DNA was used to work out D and trimming. There are more than 95,000 clones in the sample; over 75% occur only once, and about 6.3% lies in the top ten. The CDR3 has 14 residues. Trimming took 0 bases from V and 11 from J, leaving 17 bases between them. Germline V gene sequence: CDR1 GTSNPN, CDR2 SVGIG (reference sequence). The sequence was obtained from a human donor in a cohort sampled during active COVID-19. The source material was peripheral blood. The chain combines TRBV30 with TRBJ2-1, with D perhaps matching TRBD2 (7 bases). CDR3 sequence (DNA): TGTGCCTGGAGTGTACATGGGGGGGCAGGGAAGCAGTTCTTC. Translation gives CAWSVHGGAGKQFF.